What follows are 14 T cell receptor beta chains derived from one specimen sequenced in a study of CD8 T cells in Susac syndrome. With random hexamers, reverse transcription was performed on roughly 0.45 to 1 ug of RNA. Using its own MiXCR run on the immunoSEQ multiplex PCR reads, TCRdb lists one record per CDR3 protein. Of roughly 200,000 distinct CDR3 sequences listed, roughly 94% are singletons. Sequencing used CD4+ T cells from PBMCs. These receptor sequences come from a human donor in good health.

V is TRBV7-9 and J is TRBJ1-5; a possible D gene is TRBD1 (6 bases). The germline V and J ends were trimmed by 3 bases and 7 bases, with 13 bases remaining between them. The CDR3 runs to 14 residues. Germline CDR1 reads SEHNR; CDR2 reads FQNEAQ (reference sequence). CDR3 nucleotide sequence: TGTGCCAGCAGCTTTCCGGGGGCCGGGCAGCCCCAGCATTTT. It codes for CASSFPGAGQPQHF. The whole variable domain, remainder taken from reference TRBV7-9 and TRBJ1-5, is DTGVSQNPRHKITKRGQNVTFRCDPISEHNRLYWYRQTLGQGPEFLTYFQNEAQLEKSRLLSDRFSAERPKGSFSTLEIQRTEQGDSAMYLCASSFPGAGQPQHFGDGTRLSIL.

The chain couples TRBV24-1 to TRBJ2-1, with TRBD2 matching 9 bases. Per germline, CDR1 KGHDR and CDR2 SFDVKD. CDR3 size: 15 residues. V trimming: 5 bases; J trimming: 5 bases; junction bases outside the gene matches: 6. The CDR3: CATSVASGINNEQFF. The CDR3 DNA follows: TGTGCCACCAGTGTGGCTAGCGGGATTAACAATGAGCAGTTCTTC.

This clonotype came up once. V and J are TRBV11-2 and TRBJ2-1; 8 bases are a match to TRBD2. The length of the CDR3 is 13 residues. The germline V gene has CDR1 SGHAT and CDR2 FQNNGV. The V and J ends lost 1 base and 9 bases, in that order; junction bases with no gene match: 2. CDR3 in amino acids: CASSLVGTSEQFF. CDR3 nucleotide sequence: TGTGCCAGCAGCTTAGTAGGGACTAGTGAGCAGTTCTTC.

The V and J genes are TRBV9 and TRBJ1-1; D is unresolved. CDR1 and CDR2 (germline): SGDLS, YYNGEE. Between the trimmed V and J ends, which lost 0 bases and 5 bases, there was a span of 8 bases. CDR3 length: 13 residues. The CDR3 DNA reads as TGTGCCAGCAGCGTAGACAGAAAGACTGAAGCTTTCTTT. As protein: CASSVDRKTEAFF.

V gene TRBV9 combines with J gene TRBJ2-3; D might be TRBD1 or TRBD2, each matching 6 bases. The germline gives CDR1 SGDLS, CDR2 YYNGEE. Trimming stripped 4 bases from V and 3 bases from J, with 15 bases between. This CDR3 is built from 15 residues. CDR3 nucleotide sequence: TGTGCCAGCAGCTCCCTAGGGGGGAGAACAGATACGCAGTATTTT. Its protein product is CASSSLGGRTDTQYF.

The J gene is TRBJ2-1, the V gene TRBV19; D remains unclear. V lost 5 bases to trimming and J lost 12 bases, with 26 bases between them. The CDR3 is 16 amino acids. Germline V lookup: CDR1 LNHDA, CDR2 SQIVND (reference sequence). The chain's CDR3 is CASSPRQMPTMIGQFF. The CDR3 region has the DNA TGTGCCAGTAGTCCGCGGCAGATGCCTACAATGATAGGGCAGTTCTTC.

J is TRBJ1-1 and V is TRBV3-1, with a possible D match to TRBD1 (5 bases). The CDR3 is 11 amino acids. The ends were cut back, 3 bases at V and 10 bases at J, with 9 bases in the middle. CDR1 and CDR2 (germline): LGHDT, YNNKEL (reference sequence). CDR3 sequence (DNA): TGTGCCAGCAGCCATGACCAGGGAGCTTTCTTT. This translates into CASSHDQGAFF.

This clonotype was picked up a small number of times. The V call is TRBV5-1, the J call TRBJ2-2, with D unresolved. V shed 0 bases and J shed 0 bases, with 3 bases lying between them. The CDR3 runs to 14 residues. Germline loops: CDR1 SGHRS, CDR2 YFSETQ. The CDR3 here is CASSLGPNTGELFF. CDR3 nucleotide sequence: TGCGCCAGCAGCTTGGGGCCGAACACCGGGGAGCTGTTTTTT.

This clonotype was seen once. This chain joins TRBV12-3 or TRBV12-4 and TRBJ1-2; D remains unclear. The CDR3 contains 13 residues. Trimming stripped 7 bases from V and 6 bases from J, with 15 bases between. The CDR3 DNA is TGTGCCAGCAAGGAAGCGACCCCCCATGGCTACACCTTC. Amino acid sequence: CASKEATPHGYTF.

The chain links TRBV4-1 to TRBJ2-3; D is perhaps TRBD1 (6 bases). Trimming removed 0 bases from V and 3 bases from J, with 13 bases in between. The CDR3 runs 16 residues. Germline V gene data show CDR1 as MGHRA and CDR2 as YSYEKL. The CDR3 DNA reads TGCGCCAGCAGCCAAGAAGGGGGACACTGGACAGATACGCAGTATTTT. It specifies CASSQEGGHWTDTQYF.

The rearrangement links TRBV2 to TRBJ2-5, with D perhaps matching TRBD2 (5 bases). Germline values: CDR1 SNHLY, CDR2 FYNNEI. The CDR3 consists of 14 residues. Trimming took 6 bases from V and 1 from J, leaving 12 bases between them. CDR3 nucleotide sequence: TGTGCCAGCAGAGAGCGGACTTCCCAAGAGACCCAGTACTTC. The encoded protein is CASRERTSQETQYF. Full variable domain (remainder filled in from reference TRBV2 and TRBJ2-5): EPEVTQTPSHQVTQMGQEVILRCVPISNHLYFYWYRQILGQKVEFLVSFYNNEISEKSEIFDDQFSVERPDGSNFTLKIRSTKLEDSAMYFCASRERTSQETQYFGPGTRLLVL.

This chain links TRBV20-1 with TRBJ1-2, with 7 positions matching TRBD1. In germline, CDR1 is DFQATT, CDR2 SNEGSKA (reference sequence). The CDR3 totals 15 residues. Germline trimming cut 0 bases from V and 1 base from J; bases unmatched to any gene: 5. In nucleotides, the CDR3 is TGCAGTGCTAGAGATAGCACAGGGGATAACTATGGCTACACCTTC. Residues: CSARDSTGDNYGYTF.

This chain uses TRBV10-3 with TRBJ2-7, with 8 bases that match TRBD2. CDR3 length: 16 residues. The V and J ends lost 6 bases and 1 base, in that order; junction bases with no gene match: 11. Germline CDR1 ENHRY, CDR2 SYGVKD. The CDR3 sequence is CAIRGSGLGGSYEQYF. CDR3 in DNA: TGTGCCATCAGGGGATCGGGACTAGGAGGATCCTACGAGCAGTACTTC.

The CDR3 loop reads CASSDTGAGKTQYF. In DNA form, the CDR3 reads TGCGCCAGCAGTGATACGGGAGCAGGGAAGACCCAGTACTTC. The rearrangement links TRBV10-2 to TRBJ2-5, with TRBD2 as a possible D gene (6 bases). Deletions cut 3 bases from V and 6 bases from J, with 14 bases between. Germline CDR1 reads WSHSY; CDR2 reads SAAADI. The CDR3 is made up of 14 amino acids.